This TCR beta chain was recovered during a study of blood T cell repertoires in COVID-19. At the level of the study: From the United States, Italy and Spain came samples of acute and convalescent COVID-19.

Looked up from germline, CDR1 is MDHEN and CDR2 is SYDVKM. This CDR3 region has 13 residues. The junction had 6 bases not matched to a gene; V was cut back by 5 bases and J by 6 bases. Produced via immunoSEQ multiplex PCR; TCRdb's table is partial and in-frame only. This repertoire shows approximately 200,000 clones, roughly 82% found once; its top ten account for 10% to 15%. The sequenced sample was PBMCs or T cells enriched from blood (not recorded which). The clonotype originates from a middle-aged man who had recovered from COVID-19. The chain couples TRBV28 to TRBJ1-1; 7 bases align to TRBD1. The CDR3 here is CASSLQGTAEAFF. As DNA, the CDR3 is TGTGCCAGCAGTCTACAGGGGACGGCTGAAGCTTTCTTT.